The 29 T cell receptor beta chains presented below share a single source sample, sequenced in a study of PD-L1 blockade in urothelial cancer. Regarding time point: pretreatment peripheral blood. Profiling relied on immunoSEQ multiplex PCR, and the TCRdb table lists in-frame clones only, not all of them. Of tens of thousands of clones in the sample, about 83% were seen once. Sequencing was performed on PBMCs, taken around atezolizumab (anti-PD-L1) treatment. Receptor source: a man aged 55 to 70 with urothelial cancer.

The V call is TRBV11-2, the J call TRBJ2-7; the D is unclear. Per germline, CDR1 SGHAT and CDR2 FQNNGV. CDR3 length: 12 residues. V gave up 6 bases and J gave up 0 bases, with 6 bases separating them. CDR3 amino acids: CASSISSYEQYF. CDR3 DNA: TGTGCCAGCAGTATTAGCTCCTACGAGCAGTACTTC. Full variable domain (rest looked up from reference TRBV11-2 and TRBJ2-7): EAGVAQSPRYKIIEKRQSVAFWCNPISGHATLYWYQQILGQGPKLLIQFQNNGVVDDSQLPKDRFSAERLKGVDSTLKIQPAKLEDSAVYLCASSISSYEQYFGPGTRLTVT.

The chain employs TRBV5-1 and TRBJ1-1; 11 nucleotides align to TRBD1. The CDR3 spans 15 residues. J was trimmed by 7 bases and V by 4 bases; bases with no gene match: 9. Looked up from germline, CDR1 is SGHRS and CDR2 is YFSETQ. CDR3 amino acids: CASSPGQGGGGEAFF. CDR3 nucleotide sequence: TGCGCCAGCAGCCCGGGACAGGGGGGAGGAGGTGAAGCTTTCTTT.

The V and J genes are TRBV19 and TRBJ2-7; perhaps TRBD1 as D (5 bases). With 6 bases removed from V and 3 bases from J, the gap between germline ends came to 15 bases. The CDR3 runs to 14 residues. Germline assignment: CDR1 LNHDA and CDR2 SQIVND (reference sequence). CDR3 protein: CASSFVGQLYEQYF. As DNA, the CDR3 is TGTGCCAGTAGCTTTGTCGGACAACTCTACGAGCAGTACTTC. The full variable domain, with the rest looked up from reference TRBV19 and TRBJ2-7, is DGGITQSPKYLFRKEGQNVTLSCEQNLNHDAMYWYRQDPGQGLRLIYYSQIVNDFQKGDIAEGYSVSREKKESFPLTVTSAQKNPTAFYLCASSFVGQLYEQYFGPGTRLTVT.

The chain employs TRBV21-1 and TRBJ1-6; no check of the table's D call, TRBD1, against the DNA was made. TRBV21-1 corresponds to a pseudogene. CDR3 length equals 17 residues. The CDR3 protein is CASSERRDRGHPSPLHF. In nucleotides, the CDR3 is TGTGCCAGCAGCGAGAGGCGGGACAGGGGCCATCCTTCACCCCTCCACTTT.

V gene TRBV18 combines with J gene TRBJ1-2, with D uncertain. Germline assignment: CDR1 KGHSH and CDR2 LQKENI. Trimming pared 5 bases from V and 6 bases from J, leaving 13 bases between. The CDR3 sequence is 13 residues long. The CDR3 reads CASSFPGKDGYTF. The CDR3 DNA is TGTGCCAGCTCATTCCCGGGTAAGGATGGCTACACCTTC.

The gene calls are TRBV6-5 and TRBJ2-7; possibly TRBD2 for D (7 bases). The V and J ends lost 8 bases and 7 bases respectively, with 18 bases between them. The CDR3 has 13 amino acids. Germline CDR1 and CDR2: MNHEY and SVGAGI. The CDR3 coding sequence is TGTGCCAGCGTGCTGGTGGGAGGGGGGGAGCAGTACTTC. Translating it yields CASVLVGGGEQYF.

As DNA, the CDR3 is TGTGCCAGCAGCGTCGATAGCGGGTATAAATACGAGCAGTACTTC. This gives the protein CASSVDSGYKYEQYF. The genes are TRBV9 and TRBJ2-7; TRBD2 matches at 7 bases. The CDR3 has 15 residues. J lost 4 bases, V lost 2 bases, and 9 bases had no gene match. Germline-derived CDR1 and CDR2 are SGDLS and YYNGEE.

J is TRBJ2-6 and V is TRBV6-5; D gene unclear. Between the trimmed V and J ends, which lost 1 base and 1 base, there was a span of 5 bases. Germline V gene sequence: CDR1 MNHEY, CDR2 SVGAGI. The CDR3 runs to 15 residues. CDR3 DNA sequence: TGTGCCAGCAGTTACTACAGTTCTGGGGCCAACGTCCTGACTTTC. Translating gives CASSYYSSGANVLTF.

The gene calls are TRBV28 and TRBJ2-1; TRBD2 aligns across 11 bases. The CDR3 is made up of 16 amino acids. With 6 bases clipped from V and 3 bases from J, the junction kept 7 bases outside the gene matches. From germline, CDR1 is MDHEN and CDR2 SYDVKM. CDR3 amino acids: CASSGLAGPLYNEQFF. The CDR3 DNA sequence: TGTGCCAGCAGCGGACTAGCGGGCCCTCTCTACAATGAGCAGTTCTTC.

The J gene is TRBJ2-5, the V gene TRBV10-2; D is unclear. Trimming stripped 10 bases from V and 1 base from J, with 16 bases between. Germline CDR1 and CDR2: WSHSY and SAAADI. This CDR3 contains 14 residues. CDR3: CATLGRVLQETQYF. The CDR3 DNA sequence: TGCGCCACCTTAGGCCGGGTTCTCCAAGAGACCCAGTACTTC.

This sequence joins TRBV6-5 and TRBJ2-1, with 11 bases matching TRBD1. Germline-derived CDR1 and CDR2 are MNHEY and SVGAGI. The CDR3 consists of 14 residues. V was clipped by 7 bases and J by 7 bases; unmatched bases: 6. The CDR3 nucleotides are TGTGCCAGCAAAGGACAGGGGGCTGGGAATGAGCAGTTCTTC. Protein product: CASKGQGAGNEQFF.

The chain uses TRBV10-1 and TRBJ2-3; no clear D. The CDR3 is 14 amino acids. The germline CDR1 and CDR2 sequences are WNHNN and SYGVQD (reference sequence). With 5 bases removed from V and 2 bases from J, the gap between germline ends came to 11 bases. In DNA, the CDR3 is TGCGCCAGCAGTCTCGTGGGCCACACAGATACGCAGTATTTT. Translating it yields CASSLVGHTDTQYF.

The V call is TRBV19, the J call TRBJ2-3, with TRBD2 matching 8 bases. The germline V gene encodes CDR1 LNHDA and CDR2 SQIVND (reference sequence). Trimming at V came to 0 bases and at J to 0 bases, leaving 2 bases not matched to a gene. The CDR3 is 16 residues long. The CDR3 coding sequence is TGTGCCAGTAGTATAGATAGCGGGACTAGCACAGATACGCAGTATTTT. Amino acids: CASSIDSGTSTDTQYF. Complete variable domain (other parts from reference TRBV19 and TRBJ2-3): DGGITQSPKYLFRKEGQNVTLSCEQNLNHDAMYWYRQDPGQGLRLIYYSQIVNDFQKGDIAEGYSVSREKKESFPLTVTSAQKNPTAFYLCASSIDSGTSTDTQYFGPGTRLTVL.

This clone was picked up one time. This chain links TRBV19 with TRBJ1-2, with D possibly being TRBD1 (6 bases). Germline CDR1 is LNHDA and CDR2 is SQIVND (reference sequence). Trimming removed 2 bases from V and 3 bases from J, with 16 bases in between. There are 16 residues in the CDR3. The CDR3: CASSIIHRGADYGYTF. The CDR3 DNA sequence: TGTGCCAGTAGTATAATCCATCGGGGGGCGGACTATGGCTACACCTTC.

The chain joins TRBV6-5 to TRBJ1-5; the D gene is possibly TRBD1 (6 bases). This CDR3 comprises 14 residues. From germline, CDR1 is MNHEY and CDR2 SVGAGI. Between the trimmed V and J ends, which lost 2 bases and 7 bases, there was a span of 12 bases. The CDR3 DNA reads TGTGCCAGCAGTTACGGGGGGGCCGGGCAGCCCCAGCATTTT. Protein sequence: CASSYGGAGQPQHF.

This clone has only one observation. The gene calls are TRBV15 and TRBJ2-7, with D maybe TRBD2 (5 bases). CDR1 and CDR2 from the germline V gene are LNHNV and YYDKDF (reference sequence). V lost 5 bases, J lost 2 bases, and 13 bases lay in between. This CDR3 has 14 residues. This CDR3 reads CATSRGEPPYEQYF. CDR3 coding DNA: TGTGCCACCAGCCGTGGGGAGCCCCCCTACGAGCAGTACTTC.

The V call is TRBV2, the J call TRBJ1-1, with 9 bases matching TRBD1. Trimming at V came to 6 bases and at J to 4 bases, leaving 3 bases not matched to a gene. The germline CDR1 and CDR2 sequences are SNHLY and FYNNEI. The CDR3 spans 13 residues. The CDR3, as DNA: TGTGCCAGCAGGAAGGACAGGGGCACTGAAGCTTTCTTT. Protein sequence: CASRKDRGTEAFF.

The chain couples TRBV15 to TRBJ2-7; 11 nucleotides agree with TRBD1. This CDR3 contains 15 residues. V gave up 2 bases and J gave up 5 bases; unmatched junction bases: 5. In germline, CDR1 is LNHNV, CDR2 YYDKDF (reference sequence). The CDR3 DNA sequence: TGTGCCACCAGCAGATACGGACAGGGGGCCAACGAGCAGTACTTC. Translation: CATSRYGQGANEQYF.

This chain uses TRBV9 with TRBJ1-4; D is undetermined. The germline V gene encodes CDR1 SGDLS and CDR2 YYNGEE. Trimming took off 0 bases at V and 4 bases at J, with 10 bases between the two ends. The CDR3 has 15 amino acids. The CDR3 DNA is TGTGCCAGCAGCGTAGGGGCAGGCTATAATGAAAAACTGTTTTTT. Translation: CASSVGAGYNEKLFF.

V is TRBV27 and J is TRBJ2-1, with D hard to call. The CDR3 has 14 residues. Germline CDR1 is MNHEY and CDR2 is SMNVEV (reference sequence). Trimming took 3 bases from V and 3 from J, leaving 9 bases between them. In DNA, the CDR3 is TGTGCCAGCAGTTTTCTCCGCGGCTACAATGAGCAGTTCTTC. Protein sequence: CASSFLRGYNEQFF.

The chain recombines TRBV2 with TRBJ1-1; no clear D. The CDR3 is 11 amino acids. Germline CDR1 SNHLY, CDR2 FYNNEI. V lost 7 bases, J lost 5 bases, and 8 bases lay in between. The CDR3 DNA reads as TGTGCCAGCACTTTCTATACTGAAGCTTTCTTT. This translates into CASTFYTEAFF.

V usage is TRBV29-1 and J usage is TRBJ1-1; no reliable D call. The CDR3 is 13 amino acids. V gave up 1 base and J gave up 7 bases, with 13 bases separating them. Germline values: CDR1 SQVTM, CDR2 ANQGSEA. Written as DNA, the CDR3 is TGCAGCGTTGAAGTAGCCATGGCGAGTGAAGCTTTCTTT. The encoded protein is CSVEVAMASEAFF. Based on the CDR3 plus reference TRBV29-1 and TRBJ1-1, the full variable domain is SAVISQKPSRDICQRGTSLTIQCQVDSQVTMMFWYRQQPGQSLTLIATANQGSEATYESGFVIDKFPISRPNLTFSTLTVSNMSPEDSSIYLCSVEVAMASEAFFGQGTRLTVV.

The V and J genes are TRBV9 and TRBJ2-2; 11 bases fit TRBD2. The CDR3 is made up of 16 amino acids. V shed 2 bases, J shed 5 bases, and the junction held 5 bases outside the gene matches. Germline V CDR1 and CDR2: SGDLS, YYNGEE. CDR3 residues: CASSVGLAGFTGELFF. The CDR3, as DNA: TGTGCCAGCAGCGTTGGACTAGCGGGCTTTACCGGGGAGCTGTTTTTT.

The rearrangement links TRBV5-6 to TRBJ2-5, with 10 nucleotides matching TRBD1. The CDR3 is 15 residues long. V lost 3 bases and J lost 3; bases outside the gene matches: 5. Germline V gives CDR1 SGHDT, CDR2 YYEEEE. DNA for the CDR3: TGTGCCAGCAGCTCCGGACAGGGGGTTAAAGAGACCCAGTACTTC. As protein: CASSSGQGVKETQYF.

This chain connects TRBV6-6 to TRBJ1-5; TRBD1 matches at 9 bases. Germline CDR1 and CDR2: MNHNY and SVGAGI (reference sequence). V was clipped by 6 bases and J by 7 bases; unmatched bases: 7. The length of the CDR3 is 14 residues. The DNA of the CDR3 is TGTGCCAGCAGAAACGACAGGGGGTACCAGCCCCAGCATTTT. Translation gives CASRNDRGYQPQHF.

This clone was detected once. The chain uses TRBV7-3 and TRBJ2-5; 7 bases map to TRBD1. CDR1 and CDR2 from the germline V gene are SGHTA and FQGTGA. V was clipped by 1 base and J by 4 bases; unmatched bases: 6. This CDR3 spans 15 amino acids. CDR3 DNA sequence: TGTGCCAGCAGCTTAAATAGGGGGCAGGCAGAGACCCAGTACTTC. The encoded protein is CASSLNRGQAETQYF.

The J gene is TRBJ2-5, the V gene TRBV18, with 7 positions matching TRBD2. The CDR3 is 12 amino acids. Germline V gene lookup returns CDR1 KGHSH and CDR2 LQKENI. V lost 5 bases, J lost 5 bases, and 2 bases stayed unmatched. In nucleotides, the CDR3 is TGTGCCAGCTCAATCGGGGGGGAGACCCAGTACTTC. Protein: CASSIGGETQYF.

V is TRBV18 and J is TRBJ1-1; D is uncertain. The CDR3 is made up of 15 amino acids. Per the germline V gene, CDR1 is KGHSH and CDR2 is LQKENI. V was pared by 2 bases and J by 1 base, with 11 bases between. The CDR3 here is CASSPYDAGNTEAFF. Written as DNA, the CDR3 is TGTGCCAGCTCACCATATGATGCGGGGAACACTGAAGCTTTCTTT.

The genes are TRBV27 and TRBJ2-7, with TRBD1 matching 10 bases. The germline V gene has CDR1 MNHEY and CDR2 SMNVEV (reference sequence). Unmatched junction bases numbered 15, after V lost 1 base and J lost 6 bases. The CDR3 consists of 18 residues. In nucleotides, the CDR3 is TGTGCCAGCAGTTTATTTGAGTGGACGGGACAGGGGAAGGGCGAGCAGTACTTC. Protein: CASSLFEWTGQGKGEQYF.